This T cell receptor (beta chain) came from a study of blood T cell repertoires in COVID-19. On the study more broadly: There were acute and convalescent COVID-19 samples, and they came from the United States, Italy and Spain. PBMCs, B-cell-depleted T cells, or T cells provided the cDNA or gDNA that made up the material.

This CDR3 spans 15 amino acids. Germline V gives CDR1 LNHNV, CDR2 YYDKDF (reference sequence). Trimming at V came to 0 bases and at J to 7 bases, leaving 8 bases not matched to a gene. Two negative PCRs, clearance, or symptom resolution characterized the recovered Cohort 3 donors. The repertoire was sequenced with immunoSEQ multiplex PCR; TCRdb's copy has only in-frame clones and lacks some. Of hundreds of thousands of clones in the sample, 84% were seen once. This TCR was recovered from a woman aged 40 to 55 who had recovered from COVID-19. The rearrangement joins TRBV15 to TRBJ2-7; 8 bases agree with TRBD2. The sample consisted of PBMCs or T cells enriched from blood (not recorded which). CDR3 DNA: TGTGCCACCAGCAGAGATCGGGGGGGGCCGGGGGAGCAGTACGTC. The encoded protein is CATSRDRGGPGEQYV.